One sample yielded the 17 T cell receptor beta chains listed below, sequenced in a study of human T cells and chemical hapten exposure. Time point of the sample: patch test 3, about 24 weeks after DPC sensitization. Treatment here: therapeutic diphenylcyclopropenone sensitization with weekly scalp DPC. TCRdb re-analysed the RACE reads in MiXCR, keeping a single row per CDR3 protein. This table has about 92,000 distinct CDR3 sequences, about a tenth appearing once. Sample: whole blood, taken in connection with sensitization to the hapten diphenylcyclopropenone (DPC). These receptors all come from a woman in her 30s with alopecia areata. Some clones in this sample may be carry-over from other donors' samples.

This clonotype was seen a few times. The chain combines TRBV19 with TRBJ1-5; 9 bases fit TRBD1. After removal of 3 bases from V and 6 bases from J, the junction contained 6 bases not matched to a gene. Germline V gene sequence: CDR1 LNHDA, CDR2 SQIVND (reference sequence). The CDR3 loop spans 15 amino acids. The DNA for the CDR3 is TGTGCCAGTAGTATCCGGACAGGGGTAGGTCAGCCCCAGCATTTT. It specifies CASSIRTGVGQPQHF.

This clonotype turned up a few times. The CDR3 protein is CASSEYSRDEQFF. CDR3 nucleotides: TGTGCCAGCAGTGAATACAGTCGGGATGAGCAGTTCTTC. J is TRBJ2-1 and V is TRBV25-1, with D unclear. Germline CDR1 reads MGHDK; CDR2 reads SYGVNS. Trimming cost V 0 bases and J 8 bases, with 8 bases left between them. This CDR3 is built from 13 residues.

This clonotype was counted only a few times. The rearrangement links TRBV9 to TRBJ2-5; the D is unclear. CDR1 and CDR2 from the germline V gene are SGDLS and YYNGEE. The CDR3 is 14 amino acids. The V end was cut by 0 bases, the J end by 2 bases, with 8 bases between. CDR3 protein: CASSVGGFQETQYF. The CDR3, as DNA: TGTGCCAGCAGCGTAGGAGGCTTTCAAGAGACCCAGTACTTC.

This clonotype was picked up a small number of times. CDR3 region: CASRSPAGRGEKLFF. Here the CDR3 DNA reads TGTGCCAGCAGATCTCCGGCGGGAAGAGGTGAAAAACTGTTTTTT. This chain uses TRBV6-5 with TRBJ1-4, with no clear D. Between the trimmed V and J ends, which lost 6 bases and 7 bases, there was a span of 18 bases. This CDR3 is 15 amino acids long. The germline V gene has CDR1 MNHEY and CDR2 SVGAGI.

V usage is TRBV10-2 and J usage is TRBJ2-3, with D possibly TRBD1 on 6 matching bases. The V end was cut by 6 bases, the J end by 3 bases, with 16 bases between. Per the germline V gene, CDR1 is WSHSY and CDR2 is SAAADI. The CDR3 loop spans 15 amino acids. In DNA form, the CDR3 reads TGCGCCAGCAGCCGAACAGGGTTCGTGACAGATACGCAGTATTTT. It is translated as CASSRTGFVTDTQYF.

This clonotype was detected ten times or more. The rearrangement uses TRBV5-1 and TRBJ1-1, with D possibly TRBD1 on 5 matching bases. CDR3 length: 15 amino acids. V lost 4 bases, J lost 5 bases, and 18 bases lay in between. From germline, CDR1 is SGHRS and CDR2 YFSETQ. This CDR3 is CASSPSSLWGTEAFF. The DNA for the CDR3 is TGCGCCAGCAGCCCCTCTTCCCTGTGGGGGACTGAAGCTTTCTTT. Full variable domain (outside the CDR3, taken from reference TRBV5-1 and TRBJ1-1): KAGVTQTPRYLIKTRGQQVTLSCSPISGHRSVSWYQQTPGQGLQFLFEYFSETQRNKGNFPGRFSGRQFSNSRSEMNVSTLELGDSALYLCASSPSSLWGTEAFFGQGTRLTVV.

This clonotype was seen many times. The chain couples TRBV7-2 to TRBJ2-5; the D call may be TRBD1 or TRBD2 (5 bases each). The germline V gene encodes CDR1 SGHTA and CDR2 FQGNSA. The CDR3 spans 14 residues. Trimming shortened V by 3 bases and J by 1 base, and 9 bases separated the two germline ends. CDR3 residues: CASSLGTGQETQYF. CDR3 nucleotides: TGTGCCAGCAGCTTGGGGACCGGCCAAGAGACCCAGTACTTC.

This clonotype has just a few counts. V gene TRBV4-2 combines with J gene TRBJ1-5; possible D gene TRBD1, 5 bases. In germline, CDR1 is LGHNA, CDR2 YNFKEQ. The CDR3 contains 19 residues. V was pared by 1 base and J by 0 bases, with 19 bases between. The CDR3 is CASSQVKGGGADSNQPQHF. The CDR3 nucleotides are TGTGCCAGCAGCCAAGTCAAAGGCGGGGGAGCAGATAGCAATCAGCCCCAGCATTTT.

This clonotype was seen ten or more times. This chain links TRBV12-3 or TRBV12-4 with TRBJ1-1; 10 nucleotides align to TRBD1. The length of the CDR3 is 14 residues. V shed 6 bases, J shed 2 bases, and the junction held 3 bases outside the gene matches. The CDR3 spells CASRGQGLNTEAFF. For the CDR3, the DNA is TGTGCCAGCAGGGGACAGGGGCTAAACACTGAAGCTTTCTTT.

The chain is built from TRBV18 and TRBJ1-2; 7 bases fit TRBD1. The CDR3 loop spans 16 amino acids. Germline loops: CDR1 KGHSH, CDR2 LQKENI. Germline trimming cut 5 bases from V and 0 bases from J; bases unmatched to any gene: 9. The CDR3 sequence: CASSERDSYTNYGYTF. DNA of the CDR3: TGTGCCAGCTCAGAGAGGGACAGCTATACTAACTATGGCTACACCTTC.

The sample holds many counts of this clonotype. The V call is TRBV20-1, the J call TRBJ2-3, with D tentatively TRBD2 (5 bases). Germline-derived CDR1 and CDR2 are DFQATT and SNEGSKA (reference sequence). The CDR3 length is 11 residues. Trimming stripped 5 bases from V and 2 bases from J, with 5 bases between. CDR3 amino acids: CSAGLTDTQYF. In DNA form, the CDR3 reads TGCAGTGCTGGACTCACAGATACGCAGTATTTT.

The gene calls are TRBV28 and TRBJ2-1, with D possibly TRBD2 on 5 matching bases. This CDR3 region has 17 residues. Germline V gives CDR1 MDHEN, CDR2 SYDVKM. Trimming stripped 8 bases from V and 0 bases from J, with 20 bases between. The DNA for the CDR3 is TGTGCCAGCCCCCCCCCTTTAGCGTTCCTCTCCTACAATGAGCAGTTCTTC. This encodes CASPPPLAFLSYNEQFF. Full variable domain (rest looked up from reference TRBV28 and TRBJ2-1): DVKVTQSSRYLVKRTGEKVFLECVQDMDHENMFWYRQDPGLGLRLIYFSYDVKMKEKGDIPEGYSVSREKKERFSLILESASTNQTSMYLCASPPPLAFLSYNEQFFGPGTRLTVL.

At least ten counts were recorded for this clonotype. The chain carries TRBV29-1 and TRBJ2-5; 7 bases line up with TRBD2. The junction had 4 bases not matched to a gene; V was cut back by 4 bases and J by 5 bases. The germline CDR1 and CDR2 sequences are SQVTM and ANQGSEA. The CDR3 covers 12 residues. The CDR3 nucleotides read TGCAGCGTTGCGCGGGGGACGGAGACCCAGTACTTC. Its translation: CSVARGTETQYF.

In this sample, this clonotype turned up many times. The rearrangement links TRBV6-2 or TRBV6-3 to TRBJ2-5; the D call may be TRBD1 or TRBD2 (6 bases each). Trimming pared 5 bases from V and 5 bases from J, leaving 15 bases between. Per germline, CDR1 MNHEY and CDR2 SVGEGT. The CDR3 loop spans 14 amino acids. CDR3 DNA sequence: TGTGCCAGCAGTGAGGAGGGGGGCACCGAGACCCAGTACTTC. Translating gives CASSEEGGTETQYF.

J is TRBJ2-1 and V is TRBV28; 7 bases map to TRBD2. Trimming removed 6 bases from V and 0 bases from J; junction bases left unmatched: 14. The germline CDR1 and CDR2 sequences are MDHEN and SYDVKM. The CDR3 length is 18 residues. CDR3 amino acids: CASRPLGAGAFSYNEQFF. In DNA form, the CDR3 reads TGTGCCAGCAGGCCTCTCGGCGCGGGAGCCTTCTCCTACAATGAGCAGTTCTTC.

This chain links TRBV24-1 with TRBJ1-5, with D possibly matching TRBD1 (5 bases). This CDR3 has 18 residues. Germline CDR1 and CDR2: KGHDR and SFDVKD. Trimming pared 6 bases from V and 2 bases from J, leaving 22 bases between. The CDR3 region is CATSKGAGAGNGNQPQHF. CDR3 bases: TGTGCCACCAGTAAGGGAGCCGGGGCCGGGAATGGCAATCAGCCCCAGCATTTT.

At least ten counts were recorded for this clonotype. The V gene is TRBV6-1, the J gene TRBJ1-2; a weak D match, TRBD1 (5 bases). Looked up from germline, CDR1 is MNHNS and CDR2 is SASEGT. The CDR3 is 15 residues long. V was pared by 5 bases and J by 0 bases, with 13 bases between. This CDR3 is CASSPPDSSNYGYTF. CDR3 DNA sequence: TGTGCCAGCAGTCCCCCCGACAGTTCTAACTATGGCTACACCTTC.